The clone carrying this TCR beta chain was detected many times. The data stem from a study of human T cells and chemical hapten exposure. The time point: pre-sensitization, week 0. This sample's treatment: therapeutic diphenylcyclopropenone sensitization with weekly scalp DPC. TCRdb passed the RACE reads through MiXCR, listing each CDR3 protein once. This table has some 59,000 distinct CDR3 sequences, about 11% appearing once. The receptor's source is a woman aged 40 to 49 with alopecia areata. Some clones in this sample may be carry-over from other donors' samples. Sequenced material: whole blood, taken in connection with sensitization to the hapten diphenylcyclopropenone (DPC).

CDR3 residues: CASSQEGGTLFSYEQYF. CDR3 nucleotides: TGTGCCAGCAGCCAAGAGGGGGGGACACTTTTCTCCTACGAGCAGTACTTC. The rearrangement links TRBV14 to TRBJ2-7; tentatively, D is TRBD2 (7 bases). CDR1 and CDR2 (germline): SGHDN, FVKESK. The CDR3 has 17 amino acids. V lost 0 bases and J lost 0, with 15 bases in between.